The source of this T cell receptor beta chain is a study of follicular helper T cells after annual influenza vaccination. CDR3 length: 14 residues. CDR1 is SGDLS, CDR2 YYNGEE, per germline. Trimming took 2 bases from V and 5 from J; bases not matched to a gene: 6. As for time point: 2015-2016 season, pre-vaccination. Before and after seasonal inactivated influenza vaccination, adults gave blood for sorting CD4 subsets for sequencing. Vaccine contraindications, substance abuse, HIV/AIDS, active malignancy and active illness excluded donors. Repertoires were generated with immunoSEQ multiplex PCR, while TCRdb's copy carries only in-frame clones and drops some. The sample gives fewer than 15,000 clones, approximately 84% of which show up once; 0.4% to 0.55% is in the top ten. Study conclusions and caveats: Undersampling of the much larger non-cTfh compartments could not be excluded for influenza clone enrichment. Change in circulating plasmablasts correlated with ICOS+CD38+ cTfh clonality change.

About this clone: What it recognizes is unknown.

The receptor was derived from an adult who received the influenza vaccine. The chain employs TRBV9 and TRBJ2-5, with 7 bases fitting TRBD1. This material consisted of CXCR5- memory CD4+ T cells sorted from blood, taken on the day of influenza vaccination. CDR3 in DNA: TGTGCCAGCAGCGTGGGACAGTCGGGGGAGACCCAGTACTTC. This sequence encodes CASSVGQSGETQYF.